This T cell receptor beta chain was sequenced in a study of blood T cell repertoires in COVID-19. Data came from immunoSEQ multiplex PCR; TCRdb stores just in-frame clones and leaves some out. The data show roughly 130,000 clones, 84% seen once. CDR1 and CDR2 (germline): LNHNV, YYDKDF (reference sequence). Trimming cost V 0 bases and J 1 base, with 11 bases left between them. This CDR3 has 16 amino acids. The specimen sequenced was peripheral blood. This sequence was found in a woman in her thirties who had recovered from COVID-19. The chain combines TRBV15 with TRBJ2-3; D perhaps matches TRBD1 (6 bases). CDR3 DNA: TGTGCCACCAGCAGAGATGGGGGCGCGGGCACAGATACGCAGTATTTT. Protein product: CATSRDGGAGTDTQYF.